Presented here are 9 T cell receptor beta chains from one specimen sequenced in a study of cytomegalovirus exposure and HLA in healthy donors. Data came from immunoSEQ multiplex PCR; TCRdb stores just in-frame clones and leaves some out. The sample contains 55,000 to 75,000 clones, around 93% of which appear only once. The material sequenced was PBMCs. The receptors derive from a man between 18 and 29 years old in good health and CMV-seropositive.

V is TRBV5-1 and J is TRBJ2-3; TRBD2 matches at 7 bases. In germline, CDR1 is SGHRS, CDR2 YFSETQ. This CDR3 comprises 14 residues. Trimming at V came to 1 base and at J to 5 bases, leaving 4 bases not matched to a gene. The chain's CDR3 is CASSLRLAVDTQYF. As DNA, the CDR3 is TGCGCCAGCAGCTTGAGGCTAGCGGTAGATACGCAGTATTTT.

The genes are TRBV2 and TRBJ2-2; possible D gene TRBD2, 6 bases. This CDR3 spans 15 amino acids. Looked up from germline, CDR1 is SNHLY and CDR2 is FYNNEI. V lost 4 bases and J 3 bases, leaving 12 bases between the germline ends. The CDR3 DNA sequence: TGTGCCAGCAGTGTGACTAGGCTAGACACCGGGGAGCTGTTTTTT. Residues: CASSVTRLDTGELFF. The full variable domain, its missing parts supplied by reference TRBV2 and TRBJ2-2, is EPEVTQTPSHQVTQMGQEVILRCVPISNHLYFYWYRQILGQKVEFLVSFYNNEISEKSEIFDDQFSVERPDGSNFTLKIRSTKLEDSAMYFCASSVTRLDTGELFFGEGSRLTVL.

This sequence joins TRBV5-4 and TRBJ2-5; tentative D call: TRBD1 (5 bases). The CDR3 is made up of 13 amino acids. Germline V gene lookup returns CDR1 SGHNT and CDR2 YYREEE (reference sequence). Trimming took off 4 bases at V and 2 bases at J, with 9 bases between the two ends. CDR3 loop: CASSQTVQETQYF. Written as DNA, the CDR3 is TGTGCCAGCAGCCAGACAGTTCAAGAGACCCAGTACTTC. The variable domain in full, completed from reference TRBV5-4 and TRBJ2-5, reads ETGVTQSPTHLIKTRGQQVTLRCSSQSGHNTVSWYQQALGQGPQFIFQYYREEENGRGNFPPRFSGLQFPNYSSELNVNALELDDSALYLCASSQTVQETQYFGPGTRLLVL.

The chain carries TRBV29-1 and TRBJ2-1; D not certain. Germline V gene lookup returns CDR1 SQVTM and CDR2 ANQGSEA. Trimming took 4 bases from V and 8 from J, leaving 15 bases between them. This CDR3 region has 13 residues. The CDR3 reads CSVGLGNIDEQFF. CDR3 DNA sequence: TGCAGCGTTGGCCTAGGTAATATCGATGAGCAGTTCTTC.

This clone was seen just once. The V gene is TRBV29-1, the J gene TRBJ2-7; D may be TRBD1 (6 bases). Germline values: CDR1 SQVTM, CDR2 ANQGSEA. The germline V and J ends were trimmed by 2 bases and 2 bases, with 13 bases remaining between them. The CDR3 covers 14 residues. CDR3 region: CSVEFSDSTYEQYF. In DNA form, the CDR3 reads TGCAGCGTTGAATTTTCGGACAGTACCTACGAGCAGTACTTC.

This chain uses TRBV18 with TRBJ1-5; 8 bases align to TRBD1. Looked up from germline, CDR1 is KGHSH and CDR2 is LQKENI. The CDR3 has 14 amino acids. The J segment lost 7 bases and the V segment lost 3 bases, leaving 5 bases of the junction unmatched. The CDR3: CASSPAGGEQPQHF. The CDR3 DNA follows: TGTGCCAGCTCACCGGCAGGGGGCGAACAGCCCCAGCATTTT.

In its sample, this clone was seen once. The gene calls are TRBV28 and TRBJ2-1; 12 bases line up with TRBD2. Germline loops: CDR1 MDHEN, CDR2 SYDVKM. This CDR3 has 14 amino acids. V gave up 3 bases and J gave up 7 bases; unmatched junction bases: 1. The chain's CDR3 is CASSFTSGRNEQFF. The CDR3, as DNA: TGTGCCAGCAGTTTCACTAGCGGGAGGAATGAGCAGTTCTTC.

This sequence joins TRBV5-1 and TRBJ1-1, with 7 bases identical to TRBD1. Germline values: CDR1 SGHRS, CDR2 YFSETQ. This CDR3 has 15 residues. The ends lost 4 bases at V and 1 base at J; junction bases unmatched: 7. The CDR3 protein is CASSPWDSTNTEAFF. The CDR3 DNA is TGCGCCAGCAGCCCATGGGACAGTACGAACACTGAAGCTTTCTTT.

The V and J genes are TRBV15 and TRBJ2-7; weak D call: TRBD1 (6 bases). The CDR3 sequence is 16 residues long. Trimming cost V 0 bases and J 3 bases, with 15 bases left between them. Germline V gene sequence: CDR1 LNHNV, CDR2 YYDKDF (reference sequence). For the CDR3, the DNA is TGTGCCACCAGCAGAGATCGTGGGGGCGCAGGCTACGAGCAGTACTTC. It encodes CATSRDRGGAGYEQYF. Complete variable domain (other parts from reference TRBV15 and TRBJ2-7): DAMVIQNPRYQVTQFGKPVTLSCSQTLNHNVMYWYQQKSSQAPKLLFHYYDKDFNNEADTPDNFQSRRPNTSFCFLDIRSPGLGDTAMYLCATSRDRGGAGYEQYFGPGTRLTVT.